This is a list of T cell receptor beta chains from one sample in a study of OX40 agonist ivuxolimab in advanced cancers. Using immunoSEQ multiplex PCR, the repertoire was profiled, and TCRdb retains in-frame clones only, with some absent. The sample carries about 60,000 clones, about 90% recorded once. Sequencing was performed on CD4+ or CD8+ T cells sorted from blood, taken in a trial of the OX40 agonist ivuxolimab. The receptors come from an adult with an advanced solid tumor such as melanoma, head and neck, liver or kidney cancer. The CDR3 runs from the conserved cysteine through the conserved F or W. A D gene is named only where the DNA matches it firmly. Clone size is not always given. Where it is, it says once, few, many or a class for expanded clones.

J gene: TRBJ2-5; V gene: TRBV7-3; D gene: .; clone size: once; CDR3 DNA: TGTGCCAGCAGCTTAAACGGGGGAGAGACCCAGTACTTC; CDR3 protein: CASSLNGGETQYF
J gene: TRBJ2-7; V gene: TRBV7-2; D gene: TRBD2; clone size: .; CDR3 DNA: TGTGCCAGCAGCCCCAGAGGAACTAGCGGGTGGGGCGGAGAGCAGTACTTC; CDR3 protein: CASSPRGTSGWGGEQYF
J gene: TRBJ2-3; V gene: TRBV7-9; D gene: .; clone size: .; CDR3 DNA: TGTGCCAGCAGCTTCTCGAGAGTGGGACCAAGCACAGATACGCAGTATTTT; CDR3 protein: CASSFSRVGPSTDTQYF
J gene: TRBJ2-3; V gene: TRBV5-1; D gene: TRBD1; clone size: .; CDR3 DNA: TGCGCCAGCAGCTTGACACCGGGACAGGGTTTGTCAGATACGCAGTATTTT; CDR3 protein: CASSLTPGQGLSDTQYF
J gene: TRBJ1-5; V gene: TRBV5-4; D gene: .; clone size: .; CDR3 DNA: TGTGCCAGCAGCTTGGAGCCCAGCAATCAGCCCCAGCATTTT; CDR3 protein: CASSLEPSNQPQHF
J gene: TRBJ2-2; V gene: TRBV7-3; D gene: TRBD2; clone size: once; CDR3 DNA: TGTGCCAGCAGCTTACTAGCGGACGGGGAGCTGTTTTTT; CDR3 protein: CASSLLADGELFF
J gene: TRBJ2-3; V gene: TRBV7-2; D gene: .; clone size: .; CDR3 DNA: TGTGCCAGCAGCTCAGGTCGTGGGGGGAAAGATACGCAGTATTTT; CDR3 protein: CASSSGRGGKDTQYF
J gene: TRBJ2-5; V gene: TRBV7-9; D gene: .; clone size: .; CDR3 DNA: TGTGCCAGCAGCTTCGGGACCCACACGCGGCAAGAGACCCAGTACTTC; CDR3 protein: CASSFGTHTRQETQYF
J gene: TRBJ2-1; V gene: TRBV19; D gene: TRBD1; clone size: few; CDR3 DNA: TGTGCCAGTAGTATTGGCGGGACAGGGATGACAGGTGAGCAGTTCTTC; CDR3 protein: CASSIGGTGMTGEQFF
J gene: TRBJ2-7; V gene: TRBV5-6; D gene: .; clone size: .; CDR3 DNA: TGTGCCAGCAGCAAGGGTTGGGAGTCCGAGCAGTACTTC; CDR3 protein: CASSKGWESEQYF
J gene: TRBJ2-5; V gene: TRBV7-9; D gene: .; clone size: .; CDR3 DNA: TGTGCCAGCAGCTCCCGGACATTCCAAGAGACCCAGTACTTC; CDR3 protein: CASSSRTFQETQYF
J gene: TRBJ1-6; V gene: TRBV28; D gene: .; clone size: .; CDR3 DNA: TGTGCCAGCAGATTGGAGAATAATTCACCCCTCCACTTT; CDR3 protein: CASRLENNSPLHF
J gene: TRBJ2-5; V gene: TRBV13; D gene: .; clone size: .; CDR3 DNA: TGTGCCAGCAGCTTAGGTAGTGGCAGGACCCAGTACTTC; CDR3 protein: CASSLGSGRTQYF
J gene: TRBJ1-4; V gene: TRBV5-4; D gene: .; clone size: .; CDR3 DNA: TGTGCCAGCAGCAAGGCTGGGGTCGCTAATGAAAAACTGTTTTTT; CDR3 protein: CASSKAGVANEKLFF
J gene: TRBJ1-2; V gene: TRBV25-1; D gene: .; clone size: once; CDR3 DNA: TGTGCCAGCAGGGCGGGAGCGAGGTCGGGCTACACCTTC; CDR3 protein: CASRAGARSGYTF
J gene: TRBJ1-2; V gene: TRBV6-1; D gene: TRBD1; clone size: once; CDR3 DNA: TGTGCCAGCAGTGAACAGGGGGCGCTGACCTATGGCTACACCTTC; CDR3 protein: CASSEQGALTYGYTF
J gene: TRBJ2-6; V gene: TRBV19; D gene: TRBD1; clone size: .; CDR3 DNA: TGTGCCAGTAGGGCCGACAGGGCTGGGGCCAACGTCCTGACTTTC; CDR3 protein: CASRADRAGANVLTF
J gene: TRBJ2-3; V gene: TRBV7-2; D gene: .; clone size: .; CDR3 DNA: TGTGCCAGCAGCTTAGCGCAGGGCCCAGATACGCAGTATTTT; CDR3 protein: CASSLAQGPDTQYF
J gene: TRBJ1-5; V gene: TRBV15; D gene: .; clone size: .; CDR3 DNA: TGTGCCACCAGCGGAGCGAATCAGCCCCAGCATTTT; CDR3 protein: CATSGANQPQHF
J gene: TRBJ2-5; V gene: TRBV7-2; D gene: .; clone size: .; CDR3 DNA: TGTGCCAGCTTTGCGGGTACAGAGGGAGAGACCCAGTACTTC; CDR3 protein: CASFAGTEGETQYF
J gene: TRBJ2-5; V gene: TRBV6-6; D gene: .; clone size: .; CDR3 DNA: TGTGCCAGCAGTTATCAGGACCAAGAGACCCAGTACTTC; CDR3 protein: CASSYQDQETQYF
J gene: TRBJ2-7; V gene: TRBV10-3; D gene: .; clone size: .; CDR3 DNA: TGTGCCATCAGTGAGCCGGGACAACACTCCTACGAGCAGTACTTC; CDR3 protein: CAISEPGQHSYEQYF
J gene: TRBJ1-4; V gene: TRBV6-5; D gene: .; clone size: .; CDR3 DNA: TGTGCCAGCAGTTACTCCGGGACACCGAATGAAAAACTGTTTTTT; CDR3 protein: CASSYSGTPNEKLFF
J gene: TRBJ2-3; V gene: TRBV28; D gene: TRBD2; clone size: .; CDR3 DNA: TGTGCCAGCAGTTATTTTAAGTCCAAGGGGGTGGTCGCGAGTGGTAGCGGGAGATCTGCGCAGTATTTT; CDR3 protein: CASSYFKSKGVVASGSGRSAQYF
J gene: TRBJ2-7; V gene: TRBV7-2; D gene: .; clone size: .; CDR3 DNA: TGTGCCAGCAGCCCCCGGGAGCTCCTGTACGAGCAGTACTTC; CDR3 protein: CASSPRELLYEQYF
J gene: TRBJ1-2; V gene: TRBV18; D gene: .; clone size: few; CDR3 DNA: TGTGCCAGCTCAGGACCGAGCGACTATGGCTACACCTTC; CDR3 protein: CASSGPSDYGYTF
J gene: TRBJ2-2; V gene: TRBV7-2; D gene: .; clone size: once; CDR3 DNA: TGTGCCAGCAGCTCCCAGGGTGGGGAGCTGTTTTTT; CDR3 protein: CASSSQGGELFF
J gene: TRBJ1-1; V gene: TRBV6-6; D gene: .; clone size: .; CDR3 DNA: TGTGCCAGCAGACCGGGGAACACTGAAGCTTTCTTT; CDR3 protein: CASRPGNTEAFF
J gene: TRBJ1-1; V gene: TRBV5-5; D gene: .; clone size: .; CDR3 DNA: TGTGCCAGCAGCTTGTCAACAGGACTAGCTTTCTTT; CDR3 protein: CASSLSTGLAFF
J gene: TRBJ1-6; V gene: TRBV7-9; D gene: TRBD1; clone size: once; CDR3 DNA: TGTGCCAGCAGCTCCTCCGGGACAGGGTATAATTCACCCCTCCACTTT; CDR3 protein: CASSSSGTGYNSPLHF
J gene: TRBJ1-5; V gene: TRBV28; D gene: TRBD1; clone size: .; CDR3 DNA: TGTGCCAGCAGCTCACCGGGACAGGGGAAAAGGCCCCAGCATTTT; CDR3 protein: CASSSPGQGKRPQHF
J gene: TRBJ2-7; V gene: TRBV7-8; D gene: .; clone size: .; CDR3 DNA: TGTGCCAGCAGCGGCTGGATCTACGAGCAGTACTTC; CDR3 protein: CASSGWIYEQYF
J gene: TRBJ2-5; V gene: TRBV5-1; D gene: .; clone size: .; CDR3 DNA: TGCGCCAGCAGCTTGGGGGGAGGAGAGACCCAGTACTTC; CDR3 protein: CASSLGGGETQYF
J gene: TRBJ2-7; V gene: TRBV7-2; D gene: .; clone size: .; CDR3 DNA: TGTGCCAGCAGCTTAGCTTTTATTTACGAGCAGTACTTC; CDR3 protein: CASSLAFIYEQYF
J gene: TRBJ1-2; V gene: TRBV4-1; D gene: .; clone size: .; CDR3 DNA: TGCGCCAGCAGCCAGGGTCGGCAGGGATTGTATGGCTACACCTTC; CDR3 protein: CASSQGRQGLYGYTF
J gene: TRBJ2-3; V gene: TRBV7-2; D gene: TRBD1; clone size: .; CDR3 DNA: TGTGCCAGCAGCTTTGGACAGGGCGCAGATACGCAGTATTTT; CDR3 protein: CASSFGQGADTQYF
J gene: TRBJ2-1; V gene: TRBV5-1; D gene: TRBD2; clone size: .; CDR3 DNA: TGCGCCAGCAGCTCCGGTAGACTAGCGGGAGGAGGGTACAATGAGCAGTTCTTC; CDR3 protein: CASSSGRLAGGGYNEQFF
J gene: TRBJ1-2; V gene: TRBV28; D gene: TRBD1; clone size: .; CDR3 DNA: TGTGCCAACCTCGACAGGGAAGGCTACACCTTC; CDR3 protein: CANLDREGYTF
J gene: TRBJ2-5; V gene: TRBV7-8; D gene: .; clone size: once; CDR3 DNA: TGTGCCAGCAGCATGAACAACCGGGACTACCAAGAGACCCAGTACTTC; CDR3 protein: CASSMNNRDYQETQYF
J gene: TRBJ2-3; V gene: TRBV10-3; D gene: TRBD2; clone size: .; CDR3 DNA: TGTGCCATCGTGGGCGGGAGTTTTAGTTTAGATACGCAGTATTTT; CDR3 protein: CAIVGGSFSLDTQYF
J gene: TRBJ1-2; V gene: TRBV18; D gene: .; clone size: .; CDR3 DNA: TGTGCCAGCTCACCCGGACAGCCATATGGCTACACCTTC; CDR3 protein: CASSPGQPYGYTF
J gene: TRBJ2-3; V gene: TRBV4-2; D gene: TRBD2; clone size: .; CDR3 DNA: TGTGCCAGCAGCTCCCACCCACTAGCGGGGGGTGGGGCGTGGTATTTT; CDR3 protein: CASSSHPLAGGGAWYF
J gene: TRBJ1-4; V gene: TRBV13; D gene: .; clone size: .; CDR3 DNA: TGTGCCAGCAGCCCGAAACAGGGACCCCGGGGAAAACTGTTTTTT; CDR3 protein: CASSPKQGPRGKLFF
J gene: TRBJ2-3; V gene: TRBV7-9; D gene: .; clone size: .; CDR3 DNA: TGTGCCAGCAGCTTAGCGGCACCCAGCACAGATACGCAGTATTTT; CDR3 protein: CASSLAAPSTDTQYF
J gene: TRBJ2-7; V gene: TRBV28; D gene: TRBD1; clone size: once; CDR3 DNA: TGTGCCAGCAGTTTCCGAACGGACAGGGTCACCTACGAGCAGTACTTC; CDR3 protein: CASSFRTDRVTYEQYF
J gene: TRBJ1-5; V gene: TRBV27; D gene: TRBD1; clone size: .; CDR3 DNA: TGTGCCAGCAAGAAGACAGGGGGGTCCTATAGCAATCAGCCCCAGCATTTT; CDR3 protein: CASKKTGGSYSNQPQHF
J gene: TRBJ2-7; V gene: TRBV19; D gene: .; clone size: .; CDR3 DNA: TGTGCCAGTAGTCCCCCCGGGGGACACGAGCAGTACTTC; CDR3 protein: CASSPPGGHEQYF
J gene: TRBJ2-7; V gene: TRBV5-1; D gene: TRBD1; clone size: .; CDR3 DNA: TGCGCCAGCAGCTACTACAGGGGGTCGGGCGAGCAGTACTTC; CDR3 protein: CASSYYRGSGEQYF
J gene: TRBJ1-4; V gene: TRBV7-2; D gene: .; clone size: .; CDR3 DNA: TGTGCCAGCAGGAGGGCGATCGGAGCTAATGAAAAACTGTTTTTT; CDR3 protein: CASRRAIGANEKLFF